The T cell receptor beta chain described here comes from a study of blood T cell repertoires in COVID-19. Turning to the study itself: Collection of acute and convalescent COVID-19 samples took place in the United States, Italy and Spain. T cells, B-cell-depleted T cells, or PBMCs provided the cDNA or gDNA that served as material.

Under the authors' procedure: Amplification of reference gene primers provided the estimated nucleated cell counts. Some clones are missing from TCRdb's copy, which holds only in-frame ones; the method was immunoSEQ multiplex PCR. V and J calls and clone size come straight from that table; D and trimming were deduced from the DNA. The table has some 19,000 clones, 82% seen once. Trimming took off 2 bases at V and 0 bases at J, with 11 bases between the two ends. Per the germline V gene, CDR1 is MGHDK and CDR2 is SYGVNS. The CDR3 is 16 amino acids. The chain has TRBV25-1 and TRBJ1-3; D unclear. Sequencing was carried out using peripheral blood. This TCR came from a human donor in a cohort sampled during active COVID-19. The CDR3 DNA sequence: TGTGCCAGCAGTGAACTACGATCCGCCTCTGGAAACACCATATATTTT. Its protein is CASSELRSASGNTIYF.